The 3 T cell receptor beta chains given below trace back to one sample, sequenced in a study of regulatory T cells in long-lasting Graves disease. With iRepertoire HTBI primers and Arm-PCR of CDR3 regions, TCR beta libraries were built. Via MiXCR, TCRdb re-called the multiplex PCR reads, giving one row per CDR3 protein. The sample includes 400,000 to 550,000 distinct CDR3 sequences, 15% to 20% of them seen just once. Regarding time point: newly diagnosed GD, antithyroid drugs for less than 3 months. PBMC RNA was the source of the TCR library. This sample also belongs to another study, concerning T cells in Graves' hyperthyroidism and ophthalmopathy.

This sample comprised peripheral blood mononuclear cells (PBMCs), obtained at new diagnosis, from a patient treated with antithyroid drugs. The receptors derive from a woman under 30 with Graves disease.

This clonotype was counted many times. The J gene is TRBJ2-5, the V gene TRBV20-1; 8 bases match TRBD2. The CDR3 has 16 amino acids. V lost 6 bases to trimming and J lost 2 bases; unmatched junction nucleotides: 14. Germline CDR1 is DFQATT and CDR2 is SNEGSKA (reference sequence). CDR3 sequence: CSAERTSWPPQETQYF. CDR3 sequence (DNA): TGCAGTGCCGAGAGGACTAGCTGGCCTCCGCAAGAGACCCAGTACTTC.

This clonotype showed up many times. The chain recombines TRBV5-1 with TRBJ1-2; D gene unclear. Germline CDR1 SGHRS, CDR2 YFSETQ. The CDR3 totals 14 residues. V was cut by 2 bases and J by 0 bases, with 8 bases left in between. CDR3 DNA: TGCGCCAGCAGCTTAGACCCATCTAACTATGGCTACACCTTC. It translates to CASSLDPSNYGYTF.

This clonotype was counted between two and nine times. This sequence joins TRBV28 and TRBJ1-1, with D hard to call. V was cut by 5 bases and J by 4 bases, with 8 bases left in between. Looked up from germline, CDR1 is MDHEN and CDR2 is SYDVKM. The CDR3 consists of 12 residues. CDR3 sequence reads: CASSPILTEAFF. CDR3 nucleotides: TGTGCCAGCAGTCCAATTCTCACTGAAGCTTTCTTT.